This T cell receptor beta chain was captured in a study of blood T cell repertoires in COVID-19. Data came from immunoSEQ multiplex PCR; TCRdb stores just in-frame clones and leaves some out. The table includes about 150,000 clones, around 82% detected once. Trimming removed 6 bases from V and 0 bases from J, with 12 bases in between. This CDR3 is built from 15 residues. Germline loops: CDR1 MDHEN, CDR2 SYDVKM. The material sequenced was peripheral blood. This sequence originates from a man aged 18-30 years with active or convalescent COVID-19. The gene calls are TRBV28 and TRBJ1-3, with a weak D call TRBD1 (5 bases). CDR3 sequence reads: CASSRDGSSGNTIYF. The CDR3 bases are TGTGCCAGCAGCCGGGACGGGAGCTCTGGAAACACCATATATTTT.